The text below deals with one T cell receptor beta chain. Its antigen is currently not known. Base qualities are not at hand, and no much larger clone is one base apart. The sample contains more than one DNA sequence encoding this CDR3. This sample is drawn from a study of blood T cell repertoires in COVID-19 (dated by TCRdb to 2020 to 2022). As for the study more broadly: Samples from collaborators originated in the United States, Italy and Spain and spanned both the acute and convalescent phases of COVID-19. A de-identified subject ID, COVID-19 status, age in years and sex were almost always included in the sample metadata. Where available, HLA class I and class II types were taken from metadata supplied by the sample provider and were not determined by assay-based typing. Subjects who had been exposed to COVID-19, were actively infected with it, or had recovered from it provided the deeply sampled blood TCRbeta repertoires that made up the dataset. The prospective study material was composed of cDNA or gDNA derived from T cells, B-cell-depleted T cells, or PBMCs. A freely available public database, intended as a resource for researchers studying the immune response to SARS-CoV-2, is where the repertoires were released. Samples came from the ongoing ImmuneRACE study (first 160 participants) plus 1,254 subjects from 6 global collaborators. The research as a whole found: How much clinical and demographic metadata was included differed by source and by participant, and the metadata was provided uncurated.

One collaborating source in Seattle enrolled patients during active infection and followed them longitudinally through the course of disease. Whole blood was collected in K2EDTA tubes by collaborating institutions according to the institutions' own protocols. For TCRbeta analysis, collaborators shipped samples as frozen whole blood, isolated PBMCs, or DNA extracted from either of those sample types. Trimmed from V: 4 bases; trimmed from J: 7 bases; junction bases lacking a gene match: 5. The CDR3 numbers 14 residues from cysteine through phenylalanine. Only the CDR3 region is kept as DNA, spanning 42 bases read in frame from base 1. CDR1 LNHDA and CDR2 SQIVND are derived from the germline V gene (reference sequence). TCRbeta CDR3 regions were amplified from genomic DNA using the immunoSEQ Assay, a bias-controlled multiplex PCR. The authors' pipeline ran thus. The number of nucleated cells in each sample was estimated by amplification of reference gene primers within the assay. To quantify the absolute abundance of each unique TCRbeta CDR3 rearrangement, sequence reads were collapsed and filtered. Productive Simpson clonality was computed per sample as the square root of Simpson's diversity index over productive rearrangements. The table comes from immuneACCESS by way of TCRdb, which keeps in-frame sequences with V and J called. Part of the clones is missing from these tables; in studies checked, under half for an unresolved V gene and the rest for unknown reasons. V, J and clone size are those of that table, while D and trimming were read from the DNA. In all, the sample holds fewer than 250,000 clones, and approximately 80% of those were seen once. The ten largest clones represent roughly a tenth of the sample.

The sequence is built from TRBV19 and TRBJ1-4; TRBD1 lines up with 8 middle nucleotides. The receptor was derived from a woman aged 80 or over with COVID-19, enrolled during active disease. The sample comprised peripheral blood. The DNA sequence is as follows: TGTGCCAGTAGTACCGGGACAGGCAGTGAAAAACTGTTTTTT. Translated, this is CASSTGTGSEKLFF.